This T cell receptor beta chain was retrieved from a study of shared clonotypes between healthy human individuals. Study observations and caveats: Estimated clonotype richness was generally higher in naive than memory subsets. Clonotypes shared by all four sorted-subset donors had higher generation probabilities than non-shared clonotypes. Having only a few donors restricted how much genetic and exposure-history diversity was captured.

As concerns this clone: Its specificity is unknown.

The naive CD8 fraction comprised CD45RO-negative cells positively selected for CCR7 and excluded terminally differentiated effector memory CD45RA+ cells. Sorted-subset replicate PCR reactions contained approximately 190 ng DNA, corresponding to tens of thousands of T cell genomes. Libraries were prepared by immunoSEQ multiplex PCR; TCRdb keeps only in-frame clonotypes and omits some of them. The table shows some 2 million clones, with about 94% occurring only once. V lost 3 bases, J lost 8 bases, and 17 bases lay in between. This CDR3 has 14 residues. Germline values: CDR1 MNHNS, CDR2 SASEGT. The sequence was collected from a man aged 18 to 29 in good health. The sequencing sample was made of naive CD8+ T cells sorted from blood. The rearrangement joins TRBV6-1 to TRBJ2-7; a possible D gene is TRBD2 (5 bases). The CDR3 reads CASSDPRARIKQYF. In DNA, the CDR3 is TGTGCCAGCAGTGATCCGAGGGCGCGCATTAAGCAGTACTTC.